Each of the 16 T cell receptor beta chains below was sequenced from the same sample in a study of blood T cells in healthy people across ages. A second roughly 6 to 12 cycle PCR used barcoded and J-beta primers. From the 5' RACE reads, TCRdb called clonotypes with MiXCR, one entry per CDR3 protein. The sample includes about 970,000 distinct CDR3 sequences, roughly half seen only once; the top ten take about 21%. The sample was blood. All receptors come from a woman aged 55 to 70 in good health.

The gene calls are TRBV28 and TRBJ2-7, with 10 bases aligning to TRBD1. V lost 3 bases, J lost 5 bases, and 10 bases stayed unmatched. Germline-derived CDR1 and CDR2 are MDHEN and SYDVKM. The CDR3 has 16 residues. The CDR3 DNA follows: TGTGCCAGCAGTTTGCCCTGGGGACAGGGGTCCCACGAGCAGTACTTC. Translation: CASSLPWGQGSHEQYF. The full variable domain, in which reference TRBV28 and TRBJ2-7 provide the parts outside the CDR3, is DVKVTQSSRYLVKRTGEKVFLECVQDMDHENMFWYRQDPGLGLRLIYFSYDVKMKEKGDIPEGYSVSREKKERFSLILESASTNQTSMYLCASSLPWGQGSHEQYFGPGTRLTVT.

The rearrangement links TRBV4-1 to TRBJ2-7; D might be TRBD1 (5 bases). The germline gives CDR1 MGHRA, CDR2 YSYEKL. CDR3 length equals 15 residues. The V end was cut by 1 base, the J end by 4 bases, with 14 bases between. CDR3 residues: CASSQVWSGQYEQYF. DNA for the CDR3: TGCGCCAGCAGCCAAGTCTGGTCAGGGCAATACGAGCAGTACTTC.

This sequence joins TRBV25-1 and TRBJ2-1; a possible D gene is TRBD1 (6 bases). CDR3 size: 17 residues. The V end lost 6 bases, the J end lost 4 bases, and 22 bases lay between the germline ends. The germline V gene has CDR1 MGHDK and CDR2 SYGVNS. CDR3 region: CASSELQGPREYNEQFF. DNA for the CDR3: TGTGCCAGCAGCGAGCTACAGGGACCTCGAGAGTACAATGAGCAGTTCTTC. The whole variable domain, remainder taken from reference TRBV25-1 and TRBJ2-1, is EADIYQTPRYLVIGTGKKITLECSQTMGHDKMYWYQQDPGMELHLIHYSYGVNSTEKGDLSSESTVSRIRTEHFPLTLESARPSHTSQYLCASSELQGPREYNEQFFGPGTRLTVL.

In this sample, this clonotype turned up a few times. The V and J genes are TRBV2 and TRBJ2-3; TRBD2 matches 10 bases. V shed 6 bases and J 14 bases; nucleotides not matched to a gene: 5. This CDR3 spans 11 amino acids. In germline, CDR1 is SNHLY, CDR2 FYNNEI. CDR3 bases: TGTGCCAGCAGCGGGACTAGCGTTGGGTATTTT. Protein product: CASSGTSVGYF. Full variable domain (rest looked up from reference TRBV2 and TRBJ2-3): EPEVTQTPSHQVTQMGQEVILRCVPISNHLYFYWYRQILGQKVEFLVSFYNNEISEKSEIFDDQFSVERPDGSNFTLKIRSTKLEDSAMYFCASSGTSVGYFGPGTRLTVL.

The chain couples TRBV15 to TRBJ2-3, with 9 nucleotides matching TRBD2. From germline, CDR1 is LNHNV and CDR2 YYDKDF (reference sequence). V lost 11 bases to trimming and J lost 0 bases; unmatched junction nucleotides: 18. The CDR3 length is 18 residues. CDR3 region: CAAGELAGVGGSTDTQYF. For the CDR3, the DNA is TGTGCCGCGGGGGAACTAGCGGGTGTGGGGGGTAGCACAGATACGCAGTATTTT. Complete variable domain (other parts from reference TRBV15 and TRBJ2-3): DAMVIQNPRYQVTQFGKPVTLSCSQTLNHNVMYWYQQKSSQAPKLLFHYYDKDFNNEADTPDNFQSRRPNTSFCFLDIRSPGLGDTAMYLCAAGELAGVGGSTDTQYFGPGTRLTVL.

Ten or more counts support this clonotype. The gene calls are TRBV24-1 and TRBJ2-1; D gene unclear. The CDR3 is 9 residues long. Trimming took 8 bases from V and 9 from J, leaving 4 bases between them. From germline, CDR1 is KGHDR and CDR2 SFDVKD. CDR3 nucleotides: TGTGCCACCAACATTGAGCAGTTCTTC. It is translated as CATNIEQFF.

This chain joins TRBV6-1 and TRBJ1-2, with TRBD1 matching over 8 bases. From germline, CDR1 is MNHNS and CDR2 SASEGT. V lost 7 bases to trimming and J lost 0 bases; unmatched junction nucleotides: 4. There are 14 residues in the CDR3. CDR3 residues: CASTNRGSNYGYTF. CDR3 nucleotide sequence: TGTGCCAGCACTAACAGGGGGTCTAACTATGGCTACACCTTC.

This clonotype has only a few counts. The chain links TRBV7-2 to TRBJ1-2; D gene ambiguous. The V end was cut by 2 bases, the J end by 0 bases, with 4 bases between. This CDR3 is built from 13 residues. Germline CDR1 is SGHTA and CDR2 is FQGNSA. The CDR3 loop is CASSLQANYGYTF. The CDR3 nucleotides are TGTGCCAGCAGCTTACAGGCTAACTATGGCTACACCTTC.

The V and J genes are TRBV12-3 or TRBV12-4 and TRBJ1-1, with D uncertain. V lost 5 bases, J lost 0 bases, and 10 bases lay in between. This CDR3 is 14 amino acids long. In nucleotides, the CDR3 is TGTGCCAGCAGTGACCGTACAGTGAACACTGAAGCTTTCTTT. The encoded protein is CASSDRTVNTEAFF.

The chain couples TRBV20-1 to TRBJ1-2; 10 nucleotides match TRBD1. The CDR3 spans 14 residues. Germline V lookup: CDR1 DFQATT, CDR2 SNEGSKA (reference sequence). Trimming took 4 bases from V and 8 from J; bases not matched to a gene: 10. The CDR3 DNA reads TGCAGTGCTACCGGACAGGGGGGGACAGGAGGCTACACCTTC. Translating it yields CSATGQGGTGGYTF.

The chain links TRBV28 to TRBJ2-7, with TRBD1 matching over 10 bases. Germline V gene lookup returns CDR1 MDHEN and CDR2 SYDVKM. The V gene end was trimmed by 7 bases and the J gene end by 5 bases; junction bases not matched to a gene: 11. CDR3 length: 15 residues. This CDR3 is CASTTPGTGAHEQYF. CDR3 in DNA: TGTGCCAGCACCACCCCCGGGACAGGGGCCCACGAGCAGTACTTC.

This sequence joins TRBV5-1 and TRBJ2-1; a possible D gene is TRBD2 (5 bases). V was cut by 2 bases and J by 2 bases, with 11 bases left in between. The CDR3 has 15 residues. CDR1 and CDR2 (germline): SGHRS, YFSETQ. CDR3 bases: TGCGCCAGCAGCTTTGTAGAGGGCCCCTACAATGAGCAGTTCTTC. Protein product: CASSFVEGPYNEQFF. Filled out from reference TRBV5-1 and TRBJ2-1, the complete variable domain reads KAGVTQTPRYLIKTRGQQVTLSCSPISGHRSVSWYQQTPGQGLQFLFEYFSETQRNKGNFPGRFSGRQFSNSRSEMNVSTLELGDSALYLCASSFVEGPYNEQFFGPGTRLTVL.

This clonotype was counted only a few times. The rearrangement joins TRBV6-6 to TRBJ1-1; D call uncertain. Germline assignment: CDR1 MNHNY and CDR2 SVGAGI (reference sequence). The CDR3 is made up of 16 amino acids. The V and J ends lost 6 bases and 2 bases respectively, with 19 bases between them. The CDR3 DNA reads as TGTGCCAGCAGACCTAGGGCACCGGACCGAAACACTGAAGCTTTCTTT. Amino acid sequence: CASRPRAPDRNTEAFF.

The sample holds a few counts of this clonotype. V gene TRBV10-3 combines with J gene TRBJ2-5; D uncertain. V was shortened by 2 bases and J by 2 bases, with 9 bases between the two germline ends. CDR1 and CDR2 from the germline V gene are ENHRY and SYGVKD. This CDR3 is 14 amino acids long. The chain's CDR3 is CAISEGRSQETQYF. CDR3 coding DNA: TGTGCCATCAGTGAGGGGCGGAGTCAAGAGACCCAGTACTTC.

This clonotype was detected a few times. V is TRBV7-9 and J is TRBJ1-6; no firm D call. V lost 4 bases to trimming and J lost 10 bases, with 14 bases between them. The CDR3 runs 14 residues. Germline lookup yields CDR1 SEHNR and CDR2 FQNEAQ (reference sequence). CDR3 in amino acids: CASSSTVVRSPLHF. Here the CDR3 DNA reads TGTGCCAGCAGCTCGACGGTGGTTAGGTCACCCCTCCACTTT.

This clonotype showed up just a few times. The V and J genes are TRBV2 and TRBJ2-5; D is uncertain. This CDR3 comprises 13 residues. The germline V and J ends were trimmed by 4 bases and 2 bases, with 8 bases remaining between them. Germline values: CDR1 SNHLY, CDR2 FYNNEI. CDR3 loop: CASSVLSQETQYF. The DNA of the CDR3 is TGTGCCAGCAGTGTCCTGTCACAAGAGACCCAGTACTTC. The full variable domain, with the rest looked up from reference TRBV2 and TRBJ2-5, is EPEVTQTPSHQVTQMGQEVILRCVPISNHLYFYWYRQILGQKVEFLVSFYNNEISEKSEIFDDQFSVERPDGSNFTLKIRSTKLEDSAMYFCASSVLSQETQYFGPGTRLLVL.